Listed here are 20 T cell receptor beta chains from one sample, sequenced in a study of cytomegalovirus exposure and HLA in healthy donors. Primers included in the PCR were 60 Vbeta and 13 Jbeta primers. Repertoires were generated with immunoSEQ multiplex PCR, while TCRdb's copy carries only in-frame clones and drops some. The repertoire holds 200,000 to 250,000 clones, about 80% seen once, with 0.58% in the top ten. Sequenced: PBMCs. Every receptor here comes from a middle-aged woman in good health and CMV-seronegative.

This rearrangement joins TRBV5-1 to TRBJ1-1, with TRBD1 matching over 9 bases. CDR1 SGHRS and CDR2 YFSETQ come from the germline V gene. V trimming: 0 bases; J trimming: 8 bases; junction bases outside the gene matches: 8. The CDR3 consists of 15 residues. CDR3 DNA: TGCGCCAGCAGCTTGGTGCCGGGACAGGGTCTGGAAGCTTTCTTT. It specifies CASSLVPGQGLEAFF. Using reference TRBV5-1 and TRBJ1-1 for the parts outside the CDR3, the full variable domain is KAGVTQTPRYLIKTRGQQVTLSCSPISGHRSVSWYQQTPGQGLQFLFEYFSETQRNKGNFPGRFSGRQFSNSRSEMNVSTLELGDSALYLCASSLVPGQGLEAFFGQGTRLTVV.

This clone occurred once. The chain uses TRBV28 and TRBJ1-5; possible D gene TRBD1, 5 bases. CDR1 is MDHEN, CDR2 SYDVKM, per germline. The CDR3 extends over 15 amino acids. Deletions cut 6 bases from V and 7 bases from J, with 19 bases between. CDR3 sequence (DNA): TGTGCCAGCAGCCTACTAAATCGGGAGGGGCAGCCCCAGCATTTT. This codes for CASSLLNREGQPQHF.

The CDR3 DNA follows: TGTGCCAGCAGCCCACTGACAGGGGTCTCCTACGAGCAGTACTTC. Its translation is CASSPLTGVSYEQYF. This chain joins TRBV4-2 and TRBJ2-7; 8 bases fit TRBD1. The V gene's germline CDR1 is LGHNA and CDR2 YNFKEQ. This CDR3 spans 15 amino acids. V shed 4 bases and J 0 bases; nucleotides not matched to a gene: 5.

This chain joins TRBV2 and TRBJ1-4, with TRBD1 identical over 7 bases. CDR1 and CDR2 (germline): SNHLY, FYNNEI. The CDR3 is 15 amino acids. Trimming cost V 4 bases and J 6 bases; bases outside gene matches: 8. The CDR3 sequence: CASSGVRQGDEKLFF. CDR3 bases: TGTGCCAGCAGTGGAGTCCGACAGGGTGATGAAAAACTGTTTTTT.

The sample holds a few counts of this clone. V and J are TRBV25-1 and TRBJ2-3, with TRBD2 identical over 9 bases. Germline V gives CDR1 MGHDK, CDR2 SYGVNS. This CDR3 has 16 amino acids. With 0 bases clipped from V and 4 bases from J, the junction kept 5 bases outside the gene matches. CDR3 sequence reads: CASSEYGRGGPDTQYF. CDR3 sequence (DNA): TGTGCCAGCAGTGAATATGGGCGGGGGGGCCCAGATACGCAGTATTTT.

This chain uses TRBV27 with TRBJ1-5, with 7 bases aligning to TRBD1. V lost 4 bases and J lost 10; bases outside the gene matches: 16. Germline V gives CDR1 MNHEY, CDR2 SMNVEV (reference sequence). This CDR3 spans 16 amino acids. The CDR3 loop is CASSSTRTGNSRPQHF. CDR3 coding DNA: TGTGCCAGCAGTTCCACACGGACAGGAAACTCTAGACCCCAGCATTTT.

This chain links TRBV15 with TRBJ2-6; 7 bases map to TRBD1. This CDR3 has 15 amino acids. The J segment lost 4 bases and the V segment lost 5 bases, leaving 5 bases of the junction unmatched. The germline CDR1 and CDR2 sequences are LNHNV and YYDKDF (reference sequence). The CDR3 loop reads CATSGGRGGANVLTF. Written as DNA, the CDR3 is TGTGCCACCAGCGGGGGCAGGGGGGGGGCCAACGTCCTGACTTTC. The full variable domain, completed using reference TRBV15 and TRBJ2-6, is DAMVIQNPRYQVTQFGKPVTLSCSQTLNHNVMYWYQQKSSQAPKLLFHYYDKDFNNEADTPDNFQSRRPNTSFCFLDIRSPGLGDTAMYLCATSGGRGGANVLTFGAGSRLTVL.

The CDR3 region has the DNA TGTGCCAGCAGCTTAGATGCCTCCAGGGGGGGCTACACCTTC. Translated, it gives CASSLDASRGGYTF. The chain is built from TRBV11-3 and TRBJ1-2; TRBD1 matches 7 bases. The CDR3 contains 14 residues. V dropped 0 bases and J dropped 8; count of bases not matched to a gene: 6. The germline gives CDR1 SGHNT, CDR2 YENEEA.

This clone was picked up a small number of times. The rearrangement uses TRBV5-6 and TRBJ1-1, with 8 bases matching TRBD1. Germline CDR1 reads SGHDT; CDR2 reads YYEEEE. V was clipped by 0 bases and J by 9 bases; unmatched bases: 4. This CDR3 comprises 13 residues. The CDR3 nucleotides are TGTGCCAGCAGCTTGGCCAGGACAGGGAAAGCTTTCTTT. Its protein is CASSLARTGKAFF.

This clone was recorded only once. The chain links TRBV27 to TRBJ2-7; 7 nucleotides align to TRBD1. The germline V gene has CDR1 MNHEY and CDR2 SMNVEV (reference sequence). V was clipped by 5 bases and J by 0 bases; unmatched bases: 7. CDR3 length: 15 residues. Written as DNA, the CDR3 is TGTGCCAGCAGTCACAGGGGACCTAGCTCCTACGAGCAGTACTTC. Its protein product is CASSHRGPSSYEQYF.

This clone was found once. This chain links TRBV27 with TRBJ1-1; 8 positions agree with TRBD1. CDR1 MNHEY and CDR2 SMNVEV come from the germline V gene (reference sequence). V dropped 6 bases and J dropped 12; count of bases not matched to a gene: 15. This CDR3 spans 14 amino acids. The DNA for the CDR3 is TGTGCCAGCAGCCCAAATGGATGGACAGGGTTGTCTTTCTTT. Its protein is CASSPNGWTGLSFF.

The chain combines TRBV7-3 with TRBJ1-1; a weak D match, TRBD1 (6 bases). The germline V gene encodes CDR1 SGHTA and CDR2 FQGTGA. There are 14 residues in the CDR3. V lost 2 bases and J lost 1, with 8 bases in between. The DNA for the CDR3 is TGTGCCAGCAGCTTACAGGGGACGAACACTGAAGCTTTCTTT. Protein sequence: CASSLQGTNTEAFF.

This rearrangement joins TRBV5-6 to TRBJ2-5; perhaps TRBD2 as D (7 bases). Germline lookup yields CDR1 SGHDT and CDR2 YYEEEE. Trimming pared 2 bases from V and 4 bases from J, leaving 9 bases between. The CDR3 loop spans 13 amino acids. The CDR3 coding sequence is TGTGCCAGCAGCTTTGGGGGGGCAGAGACCCAGTACTTC. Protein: CASSFGGAETQYF.

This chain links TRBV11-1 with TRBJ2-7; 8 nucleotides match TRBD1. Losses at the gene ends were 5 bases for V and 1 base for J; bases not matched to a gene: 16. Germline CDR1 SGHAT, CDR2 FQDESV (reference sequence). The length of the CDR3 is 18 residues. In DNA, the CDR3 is TGTGCCAGCAGCCTTGAGAATAGCGTGGGGGACAGGTCCTACGAGCAGTACTTC. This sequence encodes CASSLENSVGDRSYEQYF.

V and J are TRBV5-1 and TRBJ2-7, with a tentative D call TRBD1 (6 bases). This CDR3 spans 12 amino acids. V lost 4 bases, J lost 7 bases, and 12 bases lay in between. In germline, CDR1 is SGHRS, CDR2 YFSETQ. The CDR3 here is CASSTPTGEQYF. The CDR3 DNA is TGCGCCAGCAGCACACCGACAGGAGAGCAGTACTTC. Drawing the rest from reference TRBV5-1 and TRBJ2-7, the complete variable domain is KAGVTQTPRYLIKTRGQQVTLSCSPISGHRSVSWYQQTPGQGLQFLFEYFSETQRNKGNFPGRFSGRQFSNSRSEMNVSTLELGDSALYLCASSTPTGEQYFGPGTRLTVT.

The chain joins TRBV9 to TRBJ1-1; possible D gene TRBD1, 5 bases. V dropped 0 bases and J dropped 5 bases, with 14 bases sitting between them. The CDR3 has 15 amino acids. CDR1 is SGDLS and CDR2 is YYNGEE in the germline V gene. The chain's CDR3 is CASSVDPGGTTEAFF. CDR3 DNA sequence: TGTGCCAGCAGCGTAGATCCGGGGGGGACGACTGAAGCTTTCTTT.

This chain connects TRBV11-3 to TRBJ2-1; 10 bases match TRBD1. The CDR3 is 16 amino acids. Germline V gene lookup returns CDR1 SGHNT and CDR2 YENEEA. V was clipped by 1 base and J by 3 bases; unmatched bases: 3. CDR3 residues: CASSLGGQGYYNEQFF. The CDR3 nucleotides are TGTGCCAGCAGCTTAGGGGGACAGGGGTACTACAATGAGCAGTTCTTC.

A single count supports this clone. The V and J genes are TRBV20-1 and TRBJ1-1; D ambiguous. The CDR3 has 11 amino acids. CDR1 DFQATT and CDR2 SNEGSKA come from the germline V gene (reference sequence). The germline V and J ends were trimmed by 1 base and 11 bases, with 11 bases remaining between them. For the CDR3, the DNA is TGCAGTGCTAGAGTAGCCCGGCCGGCTTTCTTT. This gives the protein CSARVARPAFF.

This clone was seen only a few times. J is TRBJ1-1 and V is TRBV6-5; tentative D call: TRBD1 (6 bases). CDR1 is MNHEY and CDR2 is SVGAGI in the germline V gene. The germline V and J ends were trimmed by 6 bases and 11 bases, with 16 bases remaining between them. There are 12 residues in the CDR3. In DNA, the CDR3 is TGTGCCAGCAGATCCACACAGGGTCGCGCTTTCTTT. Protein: CASRSTQGRAFF.

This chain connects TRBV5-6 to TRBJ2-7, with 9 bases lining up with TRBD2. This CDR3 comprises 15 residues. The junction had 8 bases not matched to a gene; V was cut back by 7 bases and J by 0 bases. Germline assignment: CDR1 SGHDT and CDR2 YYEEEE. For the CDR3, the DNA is TGTGCCAGCTCCCTTCGCGGGGGGGTCTCCTACGAGCAGTACTTC. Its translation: CASSLRGGVSYEQYF.